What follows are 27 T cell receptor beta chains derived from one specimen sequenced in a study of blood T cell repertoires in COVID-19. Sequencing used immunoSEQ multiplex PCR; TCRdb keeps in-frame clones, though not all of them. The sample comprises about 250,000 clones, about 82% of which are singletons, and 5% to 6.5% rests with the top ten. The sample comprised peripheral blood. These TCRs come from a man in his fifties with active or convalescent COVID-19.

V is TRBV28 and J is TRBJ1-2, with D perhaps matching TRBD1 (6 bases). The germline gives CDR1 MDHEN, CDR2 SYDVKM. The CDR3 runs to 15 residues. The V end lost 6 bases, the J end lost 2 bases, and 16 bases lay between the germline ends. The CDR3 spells CASSLLTGPNYGYTF. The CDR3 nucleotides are TGTGCCAGCAGCCTACTGACAGGTCCGAACTATGGCTACACCTTC.

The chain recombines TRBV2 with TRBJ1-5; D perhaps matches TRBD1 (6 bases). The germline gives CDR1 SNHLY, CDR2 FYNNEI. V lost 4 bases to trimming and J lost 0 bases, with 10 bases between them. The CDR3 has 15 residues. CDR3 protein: CASSGQGHSNQPQHF. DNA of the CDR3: TGTGCCAGCAGTGGCCAGGGGCATAGCAATCAGCCCCAGCATTTT.

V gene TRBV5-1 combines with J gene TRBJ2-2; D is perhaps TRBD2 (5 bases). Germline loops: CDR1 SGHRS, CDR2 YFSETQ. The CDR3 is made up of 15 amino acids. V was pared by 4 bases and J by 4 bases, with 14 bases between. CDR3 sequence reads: CASSPRTGSTGELFF. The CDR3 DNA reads TGCGCCAGCAGCCCCCGGACTGGGAGCACCGGGGAGCTGTTTTTT.

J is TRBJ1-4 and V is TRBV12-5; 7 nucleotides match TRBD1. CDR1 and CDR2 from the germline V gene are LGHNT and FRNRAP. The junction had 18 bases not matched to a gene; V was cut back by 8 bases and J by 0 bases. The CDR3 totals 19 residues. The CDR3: CASTKGTANYFATNEKLFF. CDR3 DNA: TGTGCTAGTACGAAGGGGACAGCCAACTACTTTGCAACTAATGAAAAACTGTTTTTT.

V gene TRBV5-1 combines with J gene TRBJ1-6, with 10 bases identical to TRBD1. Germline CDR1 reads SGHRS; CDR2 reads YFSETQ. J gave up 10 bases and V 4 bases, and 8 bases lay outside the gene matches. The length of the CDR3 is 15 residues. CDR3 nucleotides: TGCGCCAGCAGCCCGGGGACAGGGGATTACTCACCCCTCCACTTT. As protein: CASSPGTGDYSPLHF.

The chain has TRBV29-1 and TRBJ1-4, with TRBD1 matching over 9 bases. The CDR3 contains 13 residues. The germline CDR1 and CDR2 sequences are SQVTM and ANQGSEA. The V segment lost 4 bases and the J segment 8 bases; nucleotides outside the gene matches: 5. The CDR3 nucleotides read TGCAGCGTTGGGGACAGGGCTCTAGAAAAACTGTTTTTT. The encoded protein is CSVGDRALEKLFF.

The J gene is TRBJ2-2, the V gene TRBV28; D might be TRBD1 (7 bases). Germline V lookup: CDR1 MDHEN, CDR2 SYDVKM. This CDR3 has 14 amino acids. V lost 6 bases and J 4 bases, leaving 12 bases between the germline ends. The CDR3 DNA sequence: TGTGCCAGCAGGCAGGGGGGTAGCACCGGGGAGCTGTTTTTT. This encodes CASRQGGSTGELFF.

The CDR3 nucleotides read TGTGCCAGCCAGGTACAGGGCGCGAACACCGGGGAGCTGTTTTTT. Translating it yields CASQVQGANTGELFF. The rearrangement uses TRBV2 and TRBJ2-2, with D possibly matching TRBD1 (6 bases). V dropped 8 bases and J dropped 0 bases, with 13 bases sitting between them. CDR1 and CDR2 from the germline V gene are SNHLY and FYNNEI. The CDR3 loop spans 15 amino acids.

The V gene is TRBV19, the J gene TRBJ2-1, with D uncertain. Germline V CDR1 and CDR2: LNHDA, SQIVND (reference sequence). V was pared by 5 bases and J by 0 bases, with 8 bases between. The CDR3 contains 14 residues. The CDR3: CASSFLSSYNEQFF. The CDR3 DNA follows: TGTGCCAGTAGTTTCCTTAGCTCCTACAATGAGCAGTTCTTC. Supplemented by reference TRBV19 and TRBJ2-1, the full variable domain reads DGGITQSPKYLFRKEGQNVTLSCEQNLNHDAMYWYRQDPGQGLRLIYYSQIVNDFQKGDIAEGYSVSREKKESFPLTVTSAQKNPTAFYLCASSFLSSYNEQFFGPGTRLTVL.

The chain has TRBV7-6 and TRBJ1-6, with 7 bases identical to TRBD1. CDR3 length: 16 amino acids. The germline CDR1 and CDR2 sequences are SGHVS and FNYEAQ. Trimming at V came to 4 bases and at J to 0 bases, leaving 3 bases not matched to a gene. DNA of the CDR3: TGTGCCAGCAGCTCACAGGGGAGCTCCTATAATTCACCCCTCCACTTT. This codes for CASSSQGSSYNSPLHF.

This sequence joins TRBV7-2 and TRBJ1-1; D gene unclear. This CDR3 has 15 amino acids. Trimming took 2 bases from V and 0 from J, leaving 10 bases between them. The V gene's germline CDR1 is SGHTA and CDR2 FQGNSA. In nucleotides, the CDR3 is TGTGCCAGCAGCTTACTCAACAGCATGAACACTGAAGCTTTCTTT. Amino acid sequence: CASSLLNSMNTEAFF. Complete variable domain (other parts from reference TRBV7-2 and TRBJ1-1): GAGVSQSPSNKVTEKGKDVELRCDPISGHTALYWYRQSLGQGLEFLIYFQGNSAPDKSGLPSDRFSAERTGGSVSTLTIQRTQQEDSAVYLCASSLLNSMNTEAFFGQGTRLTVV.

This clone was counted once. The CDR3 nucleotides are TGCGCCAGCAGGGTTCCGGGACTAGCGGGAGAGGCGTACACCGGGGAGCTGTTTTTT. It is translated as CASRVPGLAGEAYTGELFF. The chain combines TRBV10-1 with TRBJ2-2; 14 nucleotides line up with TRBD2. Germline V gene data show CDR1 as WNHNN and CDR2 as SYGVQD (reference sequence). V was pared by 6 bases and J by 3 bases, with 12 bases of the junction left unmatched. The CDR3 runs to 19 residues.

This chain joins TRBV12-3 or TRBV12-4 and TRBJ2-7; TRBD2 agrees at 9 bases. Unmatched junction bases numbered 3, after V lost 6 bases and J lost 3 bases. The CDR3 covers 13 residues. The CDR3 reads CASRRLADYEQYF. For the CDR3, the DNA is TGTGCCAGCAGAAGACTAGCGGACTACGAGCAGTACTTC.

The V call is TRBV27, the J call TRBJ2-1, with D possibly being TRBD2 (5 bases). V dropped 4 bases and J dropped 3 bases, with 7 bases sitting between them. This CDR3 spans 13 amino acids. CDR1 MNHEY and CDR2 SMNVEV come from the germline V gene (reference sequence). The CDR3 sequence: CASSYRDYNEQFF. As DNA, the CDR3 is TGTGCCAGCAGTTACCGGGACTACAATGAGCAGTTCTTC.

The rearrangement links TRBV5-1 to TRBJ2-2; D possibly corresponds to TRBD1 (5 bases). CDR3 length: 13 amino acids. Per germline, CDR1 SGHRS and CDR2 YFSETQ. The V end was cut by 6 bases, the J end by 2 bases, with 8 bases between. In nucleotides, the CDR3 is TGCGCCAGCACACAGGATAACACCGGGGAGCTGTTTTTT. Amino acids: CASTQDNTGELFF.

The chain's CDR3 is CASSVGALSGNTIYF. CDR3 in DNA: TGTGCCAGCAGCGTAGGCGCCCTCTCTGGAAACACCATATATTTT. The chain carries TRBV9 and TRBJ1-3; D is uncertain. This CDR3 has 15 residues. Germline loops: CDR1 SGDLS, CDR2 YYNGEE. Trimming removed 0 bases from V and 0 bases from J, with 7 bases in between.

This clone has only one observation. The CDR3 coding sequence is TGTGCCAGCGCAACCTTTAGACTGACCTTAAATGAGCAGTTCTTC. This gives the protein CASATFRLTLNEQFF. The chain has TRBV27 and TRBJ2-1; D remains unclear. Trimming removed 8 bases from V and 7 bases from J, with 21 bases in between. The germline V gene has CDR1 MNHEY and CDR2 SMNVEV (reference sequence). CDR3 length equals 15 residues.

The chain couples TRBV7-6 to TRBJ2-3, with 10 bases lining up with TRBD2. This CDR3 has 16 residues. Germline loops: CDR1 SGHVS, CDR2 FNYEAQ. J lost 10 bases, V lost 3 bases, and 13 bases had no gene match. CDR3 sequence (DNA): TGTGCCAGCAGCTTCCTCCCCAGACTAGCGGGTGATGCGCAGTATTTT. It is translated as CASSFLPRLAGDAQYF.

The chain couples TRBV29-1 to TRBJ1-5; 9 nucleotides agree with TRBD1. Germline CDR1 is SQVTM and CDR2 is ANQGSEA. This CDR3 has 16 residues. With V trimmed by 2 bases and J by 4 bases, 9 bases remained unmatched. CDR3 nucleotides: TGCAGCGTTGAACCCTTAGGGACAGGGATTAATCAGCCCCAGCATTTT. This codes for CSVEPLGTGINQPQHF.

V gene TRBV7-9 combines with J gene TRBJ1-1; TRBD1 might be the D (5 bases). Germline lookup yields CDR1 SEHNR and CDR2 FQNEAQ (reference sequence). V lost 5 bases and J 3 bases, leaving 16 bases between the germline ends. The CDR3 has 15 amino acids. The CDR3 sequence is CASSRGTGVYTEAFF. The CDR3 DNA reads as TGTGCCAGCAGCCGAGGAACGGGGGTGTACACTGAAGCTTTCTTT. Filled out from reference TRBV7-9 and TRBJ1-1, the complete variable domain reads DTGVSQNPRHKITKRGQNVTFRCDPISEHNRLYWYRQTLGQGPEFLTYFQNEAQLEKSRLLSDRFSAERPKGSFSTLEIQRTEQGDSAMYLCASSRGTGVYTEAFFGQGTRLTVV.

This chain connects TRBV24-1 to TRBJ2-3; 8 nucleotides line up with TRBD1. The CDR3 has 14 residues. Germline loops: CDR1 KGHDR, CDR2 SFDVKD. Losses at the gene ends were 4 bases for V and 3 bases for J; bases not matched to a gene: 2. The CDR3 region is CATSDDRGTDTQYF. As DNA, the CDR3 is TGTGCCACCAGTGACGACAGGGGAACAGATACGCAGTATTTT.

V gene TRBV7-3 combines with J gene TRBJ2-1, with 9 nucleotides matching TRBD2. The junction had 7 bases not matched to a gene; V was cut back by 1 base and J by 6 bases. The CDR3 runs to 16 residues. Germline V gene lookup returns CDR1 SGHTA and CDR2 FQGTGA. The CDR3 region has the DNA TGTGCCAGCAGCTTAAGATCCGGCGGGAGGGCCAATGAGCAGTTCTTC. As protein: CASSLRSGGRANEQFF.

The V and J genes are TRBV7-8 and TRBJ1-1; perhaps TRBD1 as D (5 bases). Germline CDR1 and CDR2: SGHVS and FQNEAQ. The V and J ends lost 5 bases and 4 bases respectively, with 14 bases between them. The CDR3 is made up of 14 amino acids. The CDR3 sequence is CASSPLGGGTEAFF. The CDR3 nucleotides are TGTGCCAGCAGCCCATTGGGGGGTGGCACTGAAGCTTTCTTT.

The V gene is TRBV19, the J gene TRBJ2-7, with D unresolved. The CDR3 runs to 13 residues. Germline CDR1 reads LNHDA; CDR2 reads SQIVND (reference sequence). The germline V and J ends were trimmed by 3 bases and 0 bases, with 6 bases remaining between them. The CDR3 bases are TGTGCCAGTAGTATCTCGCGCTCCTACGAGCAGTACTTC. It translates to CASSISRSYEQYF.

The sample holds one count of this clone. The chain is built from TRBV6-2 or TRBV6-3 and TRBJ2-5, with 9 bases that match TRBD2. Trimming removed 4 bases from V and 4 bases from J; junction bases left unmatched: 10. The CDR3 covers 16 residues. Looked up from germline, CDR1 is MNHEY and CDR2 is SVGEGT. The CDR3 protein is CASSFSLAGRRETQYF. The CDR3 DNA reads TGTGCCAGCAGTTTCTCGCTAGCGGGACGGCGAGAGACCCAGTACTTC.

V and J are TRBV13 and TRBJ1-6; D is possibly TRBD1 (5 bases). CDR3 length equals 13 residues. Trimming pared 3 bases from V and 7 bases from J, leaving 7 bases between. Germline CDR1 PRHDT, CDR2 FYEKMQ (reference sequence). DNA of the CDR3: TGTGCCAGCAGCTTCGACAGAAATTCACCCCTCCACTTT. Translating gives CASSFDRNSPLHF.

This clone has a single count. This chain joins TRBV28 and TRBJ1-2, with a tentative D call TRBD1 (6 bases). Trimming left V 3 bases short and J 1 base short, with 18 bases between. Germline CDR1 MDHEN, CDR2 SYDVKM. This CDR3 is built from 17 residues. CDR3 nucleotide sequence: TGTGCCAGCAGTTTGCTTGTGCACAGGGTGAGTAACTATGGCTACACCTTC. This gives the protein CASSLLVHRVSNYGYTF.